This entry is about one T cell receptor beta chain. These data originate in a study of CD8 T cells in Susac syndrome. The RNA, 0.5 to 1 ug, was put through reverse transcription using random hexamers. Via MiXCR, TCRdb re-called the immunoSEQ multiplex PCR reads, giving one row per CDR3 protein. The table lists 100,000 to 150,000 distinct CDR3 sequences, over 85% of them singletons. The authors carried out high-throughput sequencing of TCR beta. They applied it to CD8+ and CD4+ T cells obtained from blood. Control patients had untreated stable or active relapsing-remitting multiple sclerosis by revised McDonald criteria. Negative isolation yielded CD8+ and CD4+ T cells; FACS enriched TEMRA cells. After removal of 8 bases from V and 3 bases from J, the junction contained 12 bases not matched to a gene. Germline-derived CDR1 and CDR2 are MNHNY and SVGAGI (reference sequence). CDR3 size: 15 residues.

The material sequenced was CD8+ T cells from PBMCs. This receptor was obtained from a human donor with multiple sclerosis. The rearrangement links TRBV6-6 to TRBJ2-7, with 8 bases matching TRBD2. CDR3 amino acids: CASETSGTSGYEQYF. The DNA of the CDR3 is TGTGCCAGCGAAACCTCCGGGACTAGTGGCTACGAGCAGTACTTC.